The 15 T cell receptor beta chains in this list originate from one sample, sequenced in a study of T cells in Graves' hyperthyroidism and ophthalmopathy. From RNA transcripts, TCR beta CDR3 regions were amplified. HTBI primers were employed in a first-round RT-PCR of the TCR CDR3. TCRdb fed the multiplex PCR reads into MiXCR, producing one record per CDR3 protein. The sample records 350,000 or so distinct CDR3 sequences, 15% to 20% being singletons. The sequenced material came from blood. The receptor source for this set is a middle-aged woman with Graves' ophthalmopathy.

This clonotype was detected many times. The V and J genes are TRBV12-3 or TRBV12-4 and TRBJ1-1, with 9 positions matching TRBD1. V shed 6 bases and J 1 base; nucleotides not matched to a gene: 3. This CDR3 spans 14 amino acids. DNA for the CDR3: TGTGCCAGCAGGACAGGGGGTGGGAACACTGAAGCTTTCTTT. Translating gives CASRTGGGNTEAFF.

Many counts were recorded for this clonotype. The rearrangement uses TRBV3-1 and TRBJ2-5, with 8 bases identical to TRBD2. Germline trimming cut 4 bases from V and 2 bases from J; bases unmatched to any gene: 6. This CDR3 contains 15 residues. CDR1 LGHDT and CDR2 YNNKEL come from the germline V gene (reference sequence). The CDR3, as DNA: TGTGCCAGCAGCCGAGGACTAGCACTTCAAGAGACCCAGTACTTC. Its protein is CASSRGLALQETQYF.

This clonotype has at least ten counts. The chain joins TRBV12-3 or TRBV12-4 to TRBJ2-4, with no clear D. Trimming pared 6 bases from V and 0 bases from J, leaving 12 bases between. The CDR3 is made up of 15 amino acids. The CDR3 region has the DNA TGTGCCAGCAGGTCTCCGGGCCTAGCCAAAAACATTCAGTACTTC. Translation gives CASRSPGLAKNIQYF.

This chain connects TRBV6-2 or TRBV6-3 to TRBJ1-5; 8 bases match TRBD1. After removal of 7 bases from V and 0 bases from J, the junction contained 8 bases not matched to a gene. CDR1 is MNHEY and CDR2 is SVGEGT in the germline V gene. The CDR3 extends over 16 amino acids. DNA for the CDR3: TGTGCCAGCAATACCAGGGGGCGTTATAGCAATCAGCCCCAGCATTTT. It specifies CASNTRGRYSNQPQHF.

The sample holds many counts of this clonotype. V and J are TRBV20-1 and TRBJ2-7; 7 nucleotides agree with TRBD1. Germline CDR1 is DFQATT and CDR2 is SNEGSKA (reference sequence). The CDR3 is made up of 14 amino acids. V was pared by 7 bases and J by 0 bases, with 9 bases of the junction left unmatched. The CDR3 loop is CSGDSLVSSYEQYF. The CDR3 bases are TGCAGTGGGGACAGCCTAGTCTCCTCCTACGAGCAGTACTTC.

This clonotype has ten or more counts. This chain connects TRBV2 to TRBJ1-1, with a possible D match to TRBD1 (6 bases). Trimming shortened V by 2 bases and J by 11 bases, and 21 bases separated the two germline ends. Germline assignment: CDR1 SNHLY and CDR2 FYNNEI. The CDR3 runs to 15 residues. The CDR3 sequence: CASSEFPRGNMQAFF. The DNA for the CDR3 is TGTGCCAGCAGTGAATTCCCCAGGGGAAATATGCAGGCTTTCTTT.

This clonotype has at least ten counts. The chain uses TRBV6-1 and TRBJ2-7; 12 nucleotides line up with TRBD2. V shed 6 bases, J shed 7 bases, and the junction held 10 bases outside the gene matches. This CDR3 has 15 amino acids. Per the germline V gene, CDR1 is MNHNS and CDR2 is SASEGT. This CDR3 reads CASSQASGRAREQYF. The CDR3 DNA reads TGTGCCAGCAGCCAAGCTAGCGGGAGGGCCCGTGAGCAGTACTTC.

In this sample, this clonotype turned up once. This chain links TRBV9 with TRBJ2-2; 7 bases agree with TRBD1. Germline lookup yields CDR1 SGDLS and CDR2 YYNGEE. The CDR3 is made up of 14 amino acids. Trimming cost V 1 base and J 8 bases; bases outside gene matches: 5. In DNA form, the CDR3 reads TGTGCCAGCAGCGTAAAGGGGGCGAAAGGGGAGCTGTTTTTT. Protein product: CASSVKGAKGELFF.

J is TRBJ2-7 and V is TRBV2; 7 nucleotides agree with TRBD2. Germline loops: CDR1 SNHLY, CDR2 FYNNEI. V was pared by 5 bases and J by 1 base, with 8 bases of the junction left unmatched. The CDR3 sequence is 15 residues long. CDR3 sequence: CASSSGGLASYEQYF. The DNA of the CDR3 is TGTGCCAGCAGTTCGGGGGGACTGGCATCCTACGAGCAGTACTTC.

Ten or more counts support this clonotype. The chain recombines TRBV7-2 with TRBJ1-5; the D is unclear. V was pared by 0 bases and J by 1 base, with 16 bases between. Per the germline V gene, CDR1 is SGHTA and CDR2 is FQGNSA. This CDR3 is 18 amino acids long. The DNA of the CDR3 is TGTGCCAGCAGCTTAGCGGACTCACTATATGGGAGCAATCAGCCCCAGCATTTT. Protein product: CASSLADSLYGSNQPQHF.

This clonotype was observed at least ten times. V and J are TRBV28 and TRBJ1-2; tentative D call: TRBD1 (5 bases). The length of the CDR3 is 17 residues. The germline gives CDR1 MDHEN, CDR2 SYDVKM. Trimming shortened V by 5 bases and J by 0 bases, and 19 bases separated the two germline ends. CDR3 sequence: CASSHSQRRGPNYGYTF. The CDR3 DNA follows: TGTGCCAGCAGTCATTCCCAAAGGAGGGGACCTAACTATGGCTACACCTTC.

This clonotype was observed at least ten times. The CDR3 is CASSRRAQNIQYF. The CDR3 DNA reads TGTGCCAGCAGTCGGAGGGCCCAAAACATTCAGTACTTC. The chain joins TRBV5-6 to TRBJ2-4; D is perhaps TRBD2 (6 bases). V was shortened by 5 bases and J by 5 bases, with 11 bases between the two germline ends. Germline V CDR1 and CDR2: SGHDT, YYEEEE. The CDR3 totals 13 residues.

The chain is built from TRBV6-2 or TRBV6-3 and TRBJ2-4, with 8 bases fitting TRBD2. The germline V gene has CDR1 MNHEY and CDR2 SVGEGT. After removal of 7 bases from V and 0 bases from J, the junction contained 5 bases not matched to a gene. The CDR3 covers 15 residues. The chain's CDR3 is CASTGLALAKNIQYF. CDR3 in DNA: TGTGCCAGCACCGGACTAGCCCTAGCCAAAAACATTCAGTACTTC.

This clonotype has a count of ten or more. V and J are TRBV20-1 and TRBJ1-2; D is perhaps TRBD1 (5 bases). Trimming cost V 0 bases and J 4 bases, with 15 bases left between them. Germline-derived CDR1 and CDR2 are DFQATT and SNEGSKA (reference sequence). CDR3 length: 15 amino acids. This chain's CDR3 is CSARDHGGLRYGYTF. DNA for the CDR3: TGCAGTGCTAGAGATCATGGGGGATTGCGCTATGGCTACACCTTC.

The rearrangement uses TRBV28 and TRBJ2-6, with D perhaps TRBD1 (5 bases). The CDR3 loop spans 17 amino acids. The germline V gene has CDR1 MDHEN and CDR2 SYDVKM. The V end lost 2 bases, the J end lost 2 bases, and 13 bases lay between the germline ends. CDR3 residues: CASSLAPGKTGANVLTF. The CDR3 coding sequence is TGTGCCAGCAGTTTAGCCCCAGGGAAAACTGGGGCCAACGTCCTGACTTTC.